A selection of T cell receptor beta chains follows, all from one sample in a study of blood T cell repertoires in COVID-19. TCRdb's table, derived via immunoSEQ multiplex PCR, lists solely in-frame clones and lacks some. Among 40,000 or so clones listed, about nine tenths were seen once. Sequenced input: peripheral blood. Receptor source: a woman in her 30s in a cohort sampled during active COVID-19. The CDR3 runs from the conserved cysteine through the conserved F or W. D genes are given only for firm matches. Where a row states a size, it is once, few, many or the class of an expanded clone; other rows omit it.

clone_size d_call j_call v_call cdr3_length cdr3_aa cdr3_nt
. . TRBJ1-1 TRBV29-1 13 CSVEEGGGASAFF TGCAGCGTTGAAGAGGGCGGGGGCGCGTCTGCTTTCTTT
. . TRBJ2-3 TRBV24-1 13 CATSDWRDHTQYF TGTGCCACCAGTGATTGGAGGGACCATACGCAGTATTTT
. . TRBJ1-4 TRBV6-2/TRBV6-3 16 CASSSFISGGPGKLFF TGTGCCAGCAGCTCGTTCATTTCGGGAGGCCCCGGAAAACTGTTTTTT
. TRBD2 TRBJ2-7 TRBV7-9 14 CASSFRTSSYEQYF TGTGCCAGCAGCTTCCGGACTAGCTCCTACGAGCAGTACTTC
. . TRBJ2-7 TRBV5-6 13 CASSLGQGGEQYF TGTGCCAGCAGCTTGGGTCAGGGAGGCGAGCAGTACTTC
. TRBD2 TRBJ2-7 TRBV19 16 CASSTGGTSGSYEQYF TGTGCCAGTAGTACGGGAGGGACTAGCGGCTCCTACGAGCAGTACTTC
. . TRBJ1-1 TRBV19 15 CASSIPRQGGTEAFF TGTGCCAGTAGTATCCCCCGACAAGGGGGCACTGAAGCTTTCTTT
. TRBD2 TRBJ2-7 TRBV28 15 CASRRLAGASYEQYF TGTGCCAGCAGGAGACTAGCGGGAGCGTCCTACGAGCAGTACTTC
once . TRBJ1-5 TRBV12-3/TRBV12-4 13 CASSLTGNQPQHF TGTGCCAGCAGTTTAACAGGCAATCAGCCCCAGCATTTT
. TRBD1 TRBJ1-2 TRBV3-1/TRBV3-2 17 CASSRVRTGGGYYGYTF TGTGCCAGCAGCCGAGTTAGGACAGGGGGCGGATACTATGGCTACACCTTC
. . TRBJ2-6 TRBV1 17 CTSRFERLCSRANVLTF TGCACCAGCAGGTTCGAACGTTTGTGCAGTCGGGCCAACGTCCTGACTTTC
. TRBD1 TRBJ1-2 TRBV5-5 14 CASSLSDRGSGYTF TGTGCCAGCAGCTTGTCCGACAGGGGGTCGGGCTACACCTTC